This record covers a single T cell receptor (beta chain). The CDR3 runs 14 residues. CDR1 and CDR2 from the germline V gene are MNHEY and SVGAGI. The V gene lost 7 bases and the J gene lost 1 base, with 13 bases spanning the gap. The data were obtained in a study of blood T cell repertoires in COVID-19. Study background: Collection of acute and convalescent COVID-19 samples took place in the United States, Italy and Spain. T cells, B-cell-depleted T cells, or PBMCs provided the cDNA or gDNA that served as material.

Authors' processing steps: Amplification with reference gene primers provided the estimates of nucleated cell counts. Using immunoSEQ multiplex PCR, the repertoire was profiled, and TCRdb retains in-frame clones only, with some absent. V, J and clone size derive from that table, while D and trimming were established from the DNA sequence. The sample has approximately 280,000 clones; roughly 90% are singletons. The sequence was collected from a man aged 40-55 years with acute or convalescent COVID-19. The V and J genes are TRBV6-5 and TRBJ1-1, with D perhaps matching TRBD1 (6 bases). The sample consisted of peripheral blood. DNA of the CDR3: TGTGCCAGCATCAAGGGGGATGCGAACACTGAAGCTTTCTTT. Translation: CASIKGDANTEAFF.